This T cell receptor beta chain comes out of a study of control samples from healthy donors and cancer patients. Trimming took 3 bases from V and 1 from J, leaving 9 bases between them. The CDR3 is 14 amino acids. Germline V gene lookup returns CDR1 LGHDT and CDR2 YNNKEL (reference sequence). Generated by immunoSEQ multiplex PCR, the TCRdb table keeps only in-frame clones and is missing some. The sample holds roughly 14,000 clones, roughly 80% seen once. This rearrangement joins TRBV3-1 (or the pseudogene TRBV3-2) to TRBJ1-1, with D possibly being TRBD1 (6 bases). This receptor was identified in a female donor with lung cancer. Specimen: formalin-fixed, paraffin-embedded tissue. CDR3 sequence (DNA): TGTGCCAGCAGCCACAGGGGACCGAACACTGAAGCTTTCTTT. This gives the protein CASSHRGPNTEAFF.